The 22 T cell receptor beta chains reported below all come from one sample, sequenced in a study of T-cell reconstitution after alpha-beta-depleted transplantation in children. Unique molecular identifiers featured in how the TCRbeta library was prepared. TCRdb fed the PCR reads into MiXCR, producing one record per CDR3 protein. The profile covers around 700,000 distinct CDR3 sequences, with 13% appearing a single time and about 0.79% taken by the ten largest. This material consisted of PBMCs, taken before TCRalphabeta/CD19-depleted stem cell transplant. The receptors originated from a girl aged 2-9 years with congenital amegakaryocytic thrombocytopenia, due to receive a stem cell transplant.

This chain joins TRBV3-1 and TRBJ2-3, with TRBD2 matching 8 bases. The ends lost 1 base at V and 6 bases at J; junction bases unmatched: 9. CDR1 and CDR2 from the germline V gene are LGHDT and YNNKEL (reference sequence). CDR3 length: 16 amino acids. This CDR3 is CASSQARTSRGDTQYF. The CDR3 nucleotides are TGTGCCAGCAGCCAAGCCAGGACTAGCCGCGGGGATACGCAGTATTTT.

This clonotype has a count of ten or more. This chain connects TRBV12-3 or TRBV12-4 to TRBJ2-3, with 12 positions matching TRBD2. The CDR3 spans 15 residues. J gave up 0 bases and V 6 bases, and 1 base lay outside the gene matches. The chain's CDR3 is CASRGTSGSTDTQYF. The CDR3 nucleotides are TGTGCCAGCAGGGGGACTAGCGGGAGCACAGATACGCAGTATTTT.

DNA of the CDR3: TGCGCCAGCAGGGGGGCCTCTGGAAACACCATATATTTT. This encodes CASRGASGNTIYF. This rearrangement joins TRBV10-2 to TRBJ1-3; tentatively, D is TRBD1 (6 bases). The V and J ends lost 6 bases and 0 bases respectively, with 6 bases between them. The CDR3 loop spans 13 amino acids. Germline V gives CDR1 WSHSY, CDR2 SAAADI.

This clonotype was seen a few times. The genes are TRBV7-2 and TRBJ1-2; D perhaps matches TRBD1 (5 bases). Germline V CDR1 and CDR2: SGHTA, FQGNSA. The germline V and J ends were trimmed by 5 bases and 3 bases, with 16 bases remaining between them. The CDR3 consists of 15 residues. CDR3 DNA: TGTGCCAGCAGCCGGGACCCCGGAGGAGACTATGGCTACACCTTC. Translated, it gives CASSRDPGGDYGYTF.

The chain employs TRBV20-1 and TRBJ2-2; D may be TRBD2 (7 bases). The CDR3 runs to 12 residues. The ends were cut back, 5 bases at V and 6 bases at J, with 10 bases in the middle. Germline values: CDR1 DFQATT, CDR2 SNEGSKA (reference sequence). CDR3 in DNA: TGCAGTGCTGGGGGGGCAGCCGGGGAGCTGTTTTTT. It encodes CSAGGAAGELFF.

This clonotype was observed at least ten times. The chain links TRBV24-1 to TRBJ2-5, with TRBD1 matching 7 bases. From germline, CDR1 is KGHDR and CDR2 SFDVKD. This CDR3 has 13 amino acids. Trimming took 8 bases from V and 4 from J; bases not matched to a gene: 6. The CDR3 DNA reads TGTGCCACCAATACAGGGGACCGAGAGACCCAGTACTTC. This codes for CATNTGDRETQYF.

This clonotype was detected ten times or more. V is TRBV5-1 and J is TRBJ2-1; the match to TRBD2 covers 14 bases. V dropped 4 bases and J dropped 6; count of bases not matched to a gene: 6. CDR3 length: 16 residues. CDR1 is SGHRS, CDR2 YFSETQ, per germline. The CDR3 nucleotides are TGCGCCAGCAGCACGGGACTAGCGGGAGTGCTCAATGAGCAGTTCTTC. Protein sequence: CASSTGLAGVLNEQFF.

At least ten counts were recorded for this clonotype. This rearrangement joins TRBV5-1 to TRBJ2-5; tentative D call: TRBD1 (5 bases). CDR3 length equals 12 residues. Trimming left V 5 bases short and J 4 bases short, with 9 bases between. Germline CDR1 and CDR2: SGHRS and YFSETQ. The CDR3: CASSIRGETQYF. The CDR3 DNA reads as TGCGCCAGCAGTATAAGGGGAGAGACCCAGTACTTC.

This clonotype was recorded a few times. J is TRBJ2-2 and V is TRBV29-1, with D perhaps matching TRBD1 or TRBD2 (5 bases each). CDR3 size: 13 residues. The ends were cut back, 5 bases at V and 4 bases at J, with 11 bases in the middle. The germline V gene has CDR1 SQVTM and CDR2 ANQGSEA. For the CDR3, the DNA is TGCAGCGTTACCGGGACGAGCACCGGGGAGCTGTTTTTT. It encodes CSVTGTSTGELFF.

This clonotype came up many times. The chain couples TRBV20-1 to TRBJ1-2, with D tentatively TRBD1 (5 bases). Germline V CDR1 and CDR2: DFQATT, SNEGSKA (reference sequence). The CDR3 runs to 12 residues. V shed 5 bases and J shed 8 bases, with 15 bases lying between them. The CDR3 bases are TGCAGTGCTTCAGGGACGAGAGGCGGCTACACCTTC. Translated: CSASGTRGGYTF.

The rearrangement links TRBV28 to TRBJ2-5; D is unresolved. This CDR3 region has 14 residues. CDR1 is MDHEN and CDR2 is SYDVKM in the germline V gene. Trimming stripped 2 bases from V and 2 bases from J, with 9 bases between. The CDR3 loop reads CASSLRQRQETQYF. The CDR3 DNA sequence: TGTGCCAGCAGTTTACGGCAGCGTCAAGAGACCCAGTACTTC.

This clonotype was observed many times. The V call is TRBV29-1, the J call TRBJ2-2, with D perhaps TRBD2 (5 bases). CDR1 and CDR2 from the germline V gene are SQVTM and ANQGSEA. This CDR3 is built from 17 residues. With 4 bases removed from V and 0 bases from J, the gap between germline ends came to 18 bases. DNA of the CDR3: TGCAGCGTTGGCGGGCATAAGCGTTCCCCGAACACCGGGGAGCTGTTTTTT. Translation: CSVGGHKRSPNTGELFF.

This clonotype was seen many times. The genes are TRBV20-1 and TRBJ2-3; 7 positions match TRBD2. The CDR3 totals 14 residues. Trimming took 6 bases from V and 0 from J; bases not matched to a gene: 6. CDR1 and CDR2 (germline): DFQATT, SNEGSKA (reference sequence). CDR3 residues: CSASRDYSTDTQYF. DNA for the CDR3: TGCAGTGCCTCCCGGGACTATAGCACAGATACGCAGTATTTT.

This clonotype occurred a few times. V usage is TRBV4-1 and J usage is TRBJ1-2, with 9 bases fitting TRBD1. Germline V gene data show CDR1 as MGHRA and CDR2 as YSYEKL. The CDR3 loop spans 15 amino acids. The V gene end was trimmed by 3 bases and the J gene end by 5 bases; junction bases not matched to a gene: 7. The DNA of the CDR3 is TGCGCCAGCAGCCAGGGGACAGGGTCACAGTATGGCTACACCTTC. It yields the protein CASSQGTGSQYGYTF.

This clonotype was recorded a few times. CDR3 protein: CASSLATLAGSYNEQFF. As DNA, the CDR3 is TGCGCCAGCAGCTTGGCAACACTAGCGGGAAGTTACAATGAGCAGTTCTTC. This chain links TRBV5-1 with TRBJ2-1, with TRBD2 matching over 10 bases. J lost 4 bases, V lost 0 bases, and 7 bases had no gene match. This CDR3 spans 17 amino acids. Germline loops: CDR1 SGHRS, CDR2 YFSETQ.

This clonotype was seen repeatedly, ten times or more. The chain links TRBV5-5 to TRBJ2-7, with D possibly matching TRBD2 (6 bases). V lost 3 bases and J lost 7, with 11 bases in between. The CDR3 covers 12 residues. In germline, CDR1 is SGHKS, CDR2 YYEKEE (reference sequence). The CDR3 protein is CASSYQGGEQYF. The CDR3 nucleotides read TGTGCCAGCAGCTACCAGGGAGGAGAGCAGTACTTC. Variable domain in full (rest from reference TRBV5-5 and TRBJ2-7): DAGVTQSPTHLIKTRGQQVTLRCSPISGHKSVSWYQQVLGQGPQFIFQYYEKEERGRGNFPDRFSARQFPNYSSELNVNALLLGDSALYLCASSYQGGEQYFGPGTRLTVT.

The chain combines TRBV7-9 with TRBJ2-1; perhaps TRBD1 as D (6 bases). CDR1 is SEHNR and CDR2 is FQNEAQ in the germline V gene (reference sequence). The CDR3 length is 14 residues. V lost 5 bases to trimming and J lost 9 bases, with 17 bases between them. The CDR3 region has the DNA TGTGCCAGCAGCCCACGACAGGAACGGGGTGAGCAGTTCTTC. Residues: CASSPRQERGEQFF.

The chain employs TRBV5-1 and TRBJ2-1; 10 bases line up with TRBD2. The CDR3 runs 17 residues. Germline V gene sequence: CDR1 SGHRS, CDR2 YFSETQ. J was trimmed by 5 bases and V by 5 bases; bases with no gene match: 13. The CDR3 DNA sequence: TGCGCCAGCAGAGGATCGACTAGCGGGCCAATAAACAATGAGCAGTTCTTC. Translation: CASRGSTSGPINNEQFF.

This clonotype was observed many times. The V call is TRBV28, the J call TRBJ2-7; TRBD2 is a possible D gene (5 bases). Germline-derived CDR1 and CDR2 are MDHEN and SYDVKM. The CDR3 sequence is 17 residues long. V lost 7 bases and J lost 2, with 24 bases in between. Written as DNA, the CDR3 is TGTGCCAGCACCTTGGCCCCGTCGGGGATTAGGCCCTACGAGCAGTACTTC. The encoded protein is CASTLAPSGIRPYEQYF.

This clonotype was seen only a few times. This sequence joins TRBV10-3 and TRBJ2-7; TRBD2 is a possible D gene (9 bases). CDR1 is ENHRY, CDR2 SYGVKD, per germline. Trimming cost V 5 bases and J 4 bases, with 27 bases left between them. This CDR3 is built from 18 residues. The chain's CDR3 is CAISTGGRLAVAFYEQYF. CDR3 bases: TGTGCCATCAGTACAGGGGGTCGACTAGCGGTTGCTTTTTACGAGCAGTACTTC.

At least ten counts were recorded for this clonotype. The chain combines TRBV20-1 with TRBJ2-1, with 7 bases lining up with TRBD1. The germline gives CDR1 DFQATT, CDR2 SNEGSKA (reference sequence). This CDR3 comprises 13 residues. J lost 1 base, V lost 7 bases, and 4 bases had no gene match. CDR3 sequence (DNA): TGCAGTGTGTCGGGACAGTCCTACAATGAGCAGTTCTTC. It codes for CSVSGQSYNEQFF.

This clonotype was picked up many times. This sequence joins TRBV5-6 and TRBJ2-7, with 9 bases matching TRBD2. This CDR3 has 14 amino acids. CDR1 and CDR2 (germline): SGHDT, YYEEEE. J lost 4 bases, V lost 4 bases, and 6 bases had no gene match. In DNA form, the CDR3 reads TGTGCCAGCAGCATGGGACTAGCATGGTACGAGCAGTACTTC. It codes for CASSMGLAWYEQYF.